This TCR beta chain was obtained from a study of T cells in Graves' hyperthyroidism and ophthalmopathy. Whole-study context: Sampling of peripheral blood happened at initial diagnosis, prior to any treatment.

The table lists this clonotype with many counts. Researchers took RNA transcripts and amplified the TCR beta CDR3 regions from them. First-round RT-PCR with HTBI primers amplified the TCR CDR3 region. TCRdb called the multiplex PCR reads again in MiXCR, with one record for every CDR3 protein. The sample includes under 750,000 distinct CDR3 sequences, 15% to 20% seen only once; the top ten take around 17%. J was trimmed by 5 bases and V by 7 bases; bases with no gene match: 3. The CDR3 is 12 residues long. Germline V gene lookup returns CDR1 SGHRS and CDR2 YFSETQ. This TCR came from a woman between 45 and 65 years old with Graves' hyperthyroidism that later progressed to Graves' ophthalmopathy. The rearrangement uses TRBV5-1 and TRBJ1-2; 9 positions match TRBD1. The sample was blood. CDR3 protein: CASRQGEYGYTF. The CDR3 DNA reads TGCGCCAGCCGACAGGGGGAATATGGCTACACCTTC.